This paragraph reports one TCR beta chain. Antigen specificity is unknown. With V trimmed by 2 bases and J by 5 bases, 9 bases remained unmatched. Germline CDR1 is MNHNS and CDR2 is SASEGT. The CDR3 totals 15 residues. Each sample had at least 6 million PBMCs isolated. For the second PCR, which ran for 7 to 11 cycles, a sample-barcoded 5' primer and a J-beta primer mix were used. CDR3-containing paired-end reads numbered at least 2.5 million in each sample. TCRdb redid the calling of the 5' RACE reads with MiXCR, one entry per CDR3 protein. The table lists about 1.8 million distinct CDR3 sequences, less than 50% of them singletons. This entry comes from a study of blood T cells in healthy people across ages. General observations from the study: Higher naive T cell percentage went strongly together with higher TCR beta diversity.

Sequences were obtained from blood. This receptor was identified in a middle-aged woman in good health. The chain employs TRBV6-1 and TRBJ2-7; 7 bases match TRBD1. The CDR3 DNA reads as TGTGCCAGCAGTGAATTGGGACAGAGCCCCCACGAGCAGTACTTC. Translated: CASSELGQSPHEQYF.